This T cell receptor delta chain came from a study of delta chain sequences of gamma delta T cells (dated by TCRdb to about 2017). Preparation of the library involved 5' RACE. The listed sequencing device is Illumina MiSeq. TCRdb reprocessed the public data with the CATT caller; entries with the same nucleotide sequence were combined afterwards. The sample includes around 2,800 delta-chain clones, with over 4.5% observed a single time. The ten largest account for approximately 49% of the sample. Trimming leaves V shorter by 1 base and J shorter by 0 bases, with the junction holding 19 bases beyond the gene matches. The germline V gene yields TSWWSYY for CDR1 and QGS for CDR2. From its cysteine to its phenylalanine, the CDR3 spans 21 amino acids. Just CDR3 DNA is preserved here, 63 bases in frame from base 1. This clone has only a few counts. Its binding antigen is unknown. Base qualities are missing; no much larger clone stands one base away.

This receptor was identified in a human donor in good health. The sample consisted of either unsorted cells or a sorted T cell fraction (not recorded which). This sequence uses TRDV1 and TRDJ1, with TRDD3 identical over 8 junction bases. The CDR3 sequence is CALGEPSLPGDNLSHTDKLIF. The nucleotide sequence reads TGTGCTCTTGGGGAACCGTCCCTACCGGGGGATAACTTGTCCCACACCGATAAACTCATCTTT.